A single sample is the source of the 5 T cell receptor beta chains below, sequenced in a study of PD-L1 blockade in urothelial cancer. Described time point: pretreatment peripheral blood. Produced via immunoSEQ multiplex PCR; TCRdb's table is partial and in-frame only. Among under 70,000 clones listed, 85% to 90% were seen once. This sample comprised PBMCs, obtained around atezolizumab (anti-PD-L1) treatment. These receptor sequences come from a man between 65 and 85 years old with urothelial cancer.

The count of this clone is one. The chain has TRBV2 and TRBJ2-3; 7 nucleotides line up with TRBD1. V gave up 7 bases and J gave up 1 base; unmatched junction bases: 5. CDR3 length: 14 residues. From germline, CDR1 is SNHLY and CDR2 FYNNEI. CDR3 loop: CASKYRGGTDTQYF. The CDR3, as DNA: TGTGCCAGCAAGTACAGGGGAGGCACAGATACGCAGTATTTT.

CDR3 protein: CASSLGQLKGDNEKLFF. CDR3 DNA: TGTGCCAGCAGCTTAGGACAGCTGAAAGGGGATAATGAAAAACTGTTTTTT. The V gene is TRBV7-9, the J gene TRBJ1-4; perhaps TRBD1 as D (5 bases). Trimming stripped 1 base from V and 4 bases from J, with 16 bases between. The CDR3 loop spans 17 amino acids. The germline V gene has CDR1 SEHNR and CDR2 FQNEAQ (reference sequence).

The chain joins TRBV25-1 to TRBJ2-5; D unresolved. From germline, CDR1 is MGHDK and CDR2 SYGVNS. Trimming took off 1 base at V and 2 bases at J, with 11 bases between the two ends. CDR3 size: 15 residues. The CDR3 DNA sequence: TGTGCCAGCAGTGAATCGAGTAGAGCTCAAGAGACCCAGTACTTC. This gives the protein CASSESSRAQETQYF.

V is TRBV11-2 and J is TRBJ2-1; 15 bases are shared with TRBD2. After removal of 7 bases from V and 4 bases from J, the junction contained 14 bases not matched to a gene. The CDR3 spans 19 residues. The V gene's germline CDR1 is SGHAT and CDR2 FQNNGV. The CDR3 protein is CASTTRTGTSGRSYNEQFF. The CDR3 DNA is TGTGCCAGCACCACCAGAACCGGGACTAGCGGGAGGTCTTACAATGAGCAGTTCTTC.

This chain links TRBV6-1 with TRBJ1-5, with TRBD1 matching over 9 bases. The germline gives CDR1 MNHNS, CDR2 SASEGT. After removal of 4 bases from V and 7 bases from J, the junction contained 8 bases not matched to a gene. CDR3 size: 15 residues. The CDR3 nucleotides are TGTGCCAGCAGTGGGACAGGGGAGGGAGGGCAGCCCCAGCATTTT. Amino acid sequence: CASSGTGEGGQPQHF.